A selection of T cell receptor beta chains follows, all from one sample in a study of blood T cell repertoires in COVID-19. The method was immunoSEQ multiplex PCR; TCRdb's version includes in-frame clones alone and lacks a portion of them. This table holds just over 50,000 clones, approximately 90% found once. The source material was peripheral blood. These receptors came from a man between 65 and 85 years old with acute or convalescent COVID-19. CDR3s include the opening cysteine and the closing phenylalanine or tryptophan. The D gene is left open where the match is weak. Clone size, where shown, is once, few, many, or a class for clones that have expanded.

CDR3 protein: CASSAQGYEQFF
CDR3 DNA: TGTGCCAGCAGCGCTCAGGGCTATGAGCAGTTCTTC
clone size: -
D gene: -
J gene: TRBJ2-1
V gene: TRBV7-6

CDR3 protein: CASSPPLWTGGTEAFF
CDR3 DNA: TGTGCCAGCAGCCCTCCACTCTGGACAGGGGGCACTGAAGCTTTCTTT
clone size: -
D gene: TRBD1
J gene: TRBJ1-1
V gene: TRBV6-2/TRBV6-3

CDR3 protein: CASSFESGIGTGELFF
CDR3 DNA: TGTGCCAGCAGTTTTGAGTCCGGGATAGGGACCGGGGAGCTGTTTTTT
clone size: -
D gene: -
J gene: TRBJ2-2
V gene: TRBV28

CDR3 protein: CASSLSGQGANTEAFF
CDR3 DNA: TGTGCCAGCAGTTTATCCGGACAGGGGGCGAACACTGAAGCTTTCTTT
clone size: -
D gene: TRBD1
J gene: TRBJ1-1
V gene: TRBV27

CDR3 protein: CSVEDWTIRDSYEQYF
CDR3 DNA: TGCAGCGTTGAAGATTGGACAATCAGGGATTCCTACGAGCAGTACTTC
clone size: -
D gene: -
J gene: TRBJ2-7
V gene: TRBV29-1

CDR3 protein: CASSKNNLDRERGYTF
CDR3 DNA: TGTGCCAGCAGCAAAAATAACTTGGACAGGGAAAGAGGCTACACCTTC
clone size: once
D gene: TRBD1
J gene: TRBJ1-2
V gene: TRBV6-6

CDR3 protein: CASSSRAASRYNEQFF
CDR3 DNA: TGTGCCAGCAGCTCCCGAGCGGCCTCTAGATACAATGAGCAGTTCTTC
clone size: -
D gene: -
J gene: TRBJ2-1
V gene: TRBV7-2

CDR3 protein: CASSLSGNTIYF
CDR3 DNA: TGTGCCAGCAGCCTCTCTGGAAACACCATATATTTT
clone size: -
D gene: -
J gene: TRBJ1-3
V gene: TRBV2

CDR3 protein: CASSVEGSHYNEQFF
CDR3 DNA: TGTGCCAGCAGCGTAGAAGGGAGCCACTACAATGAGCAGTTCTTC
clone size: -
D gene: -
J gene: TRBJ2-1
V gene: TRBV9

CDR3 protein: CASSSDAGGGSYNEQFF
CDR3 DNA: TGTGCCAGCAGTTCGGATGCAGGGGGCGGGTCCTACAATGAGCAGTTCTTC
clone size: few
D gene: TRBD1
J gene: TRBJ2-1
V gene: TRBV28

CDR3 protein: CASSRPNQPQHF
CDR3 DNA: TGTGCCAGTAGCAGGCCCAATCAGCCCCAGCATTTT
clone size: -
D gene: -
J gene: TRBJ1-5
V gene: TRBV19

CDR3 protein: CASSPSRQPNQPQHF
CDR3 DNA: TGTGCCAGCAGTCCCTCCCGACAGCCCAATCAGCCCCAGCATTTT
clone size: -
D gene: -
J gene: TRBJ1-5
V gene: TRBV28

CDR3 protein: CASSVAVGRNYEQYF
CDR3 DNA: TGTGCCAGCAGCGTAGCTGTGGGGAGGAACTACGAGCAGTACTTC
clone size: -
D gene: -
J gene: TRBJ2-7
V gene: TRBV9

CDR3 protein: CASSIEGRGANVLTF
CDR3 DNA: TGTGCCAGTAGTATAGAGGGGAGGGGGGCCAACGTCCTGACTTTC
clone size: -
D gene: -
J gene: TRBJ2-6
V gene: TRBV19

CDR3 protein: CASSDSAAARRNYGYTF
CDR3 DNA: TGTGCCAGCAGTGACTCTGCGGCAGCCAGAAGAAACTATGGCTACACCTTC
clone size: -
D gene: -
J gene: TRBJ1-2
V gene: TRBV6-4

CDR3 protein: CASNPQGAVDTQYF
CDR3 DNA: TGTGCCAGCAACCCACAGGGGGCTGTCGATACGCAGTATTTT
clone size: -
D gene: TRBD1
J gene: TRBJ2-3
V gene: TRBV7-2

CDR3 protein: CASSSGHPSSEAFF
CDR3 DNA: TGCGCCAGCAGCTCCGGACATCCGAGTTCGGAAGCTTTCTTT
clone size: -
D gene: -
J gene: TRBJ1-1
V gene: TRBV5-1

CDR3 protein: CASRRGVVTEAFF
CDR3 DNA: TGTGCCAGCAGGCGGGGGGTTGTGACTGAAGCTTTCTTT
clone size: -
D gene: -
J gene: TRBJ1-1
V gene: TRBV6-5

CDR3 protein: CASSPSRTAKDEQYF
CDR3 DNA: TGTGCCAGCTCACCGAGCCGGACAGCAAAAGACGAGCAGTACTTC
clone size: -
D gene: -
J gene: TRBJ2-7
V gene: TRBV18

CDR3 protein: CASNRVRSNQPQHF
CDR3 DNA: TGTGCCAGTAACAGGGTCCGTAGCAATCAGCCCCAGCATTTT
clone size: -
D gene: -
J gene: TRBJ1-5
V gene: TRBV19

CDR3 protein: CASSLAATGVADTQYF
CDR3 DNA: TGTGCCAGCAGCTTGGCTGCGACAGGGGTTGCGGATACGCAGTATTTT
clone size: -
D gene: TRBD1
J gene: TRBJ2-3
V gene: TRBV7-2

CDR3 protein: CASSDRYTGELFF
CDR3 DNA: TGTGCCAGCAGTGACCGGTACACCGGGGAGCTGTTTTTT
clone size: -
D gene: -
J gene: TRBJ2-2
V gene: TRBV6-4

CDR3 protein: CASSVGQAGTGELFF
CDR3 DNA: TGTGCCAGCAGCGTAGGACAGGCGGGTACCGGGGAGCTGTTTTTT
clone size: -
D gene: -
J gene: TRBJ2-2
V gene: TRBV9

CDR3 protein: CAIGTPGQGAIDYGYTF
CDR3 DNA: TGTGCCATCGGCACACCGGGACAGGGGGCGATCGACTATGGCTACACCTTC
clone size: -
D gene: TRBD1
J gene: TRBJ1-2
V gene: TRBV10-3

CDR3 protein: CASRRRQGTSEKLFF
CDR3 DNA: TGTGCCAGCAGACGCCGACAGGGGACGAGTGAAAAACTGTTTTTT
clone size: -
D gene: TRBD1
J gene: TRBJ1-4
V gene: TRBV2

CDR3 protein: CASSPTSGVNNEQFF
CDR3 DNA: TGTGCCAGCAGCCCCACTAGCGGGGTAAACAATGAGCAGTTCTTC
clone size: -
D gene: TRBD2
J gene: TRBJ2-1
V gene: TRBV6-5

CDR3 protein: CASSPTSTETQYF
CDR3 DNA: TGTGCCAGCAGCCCGACTAGCACGGAGACCCAGTACTTC
clone size: -
D gene: TRBD2
J gene: TRBJ2-5
V gene: TRBV14